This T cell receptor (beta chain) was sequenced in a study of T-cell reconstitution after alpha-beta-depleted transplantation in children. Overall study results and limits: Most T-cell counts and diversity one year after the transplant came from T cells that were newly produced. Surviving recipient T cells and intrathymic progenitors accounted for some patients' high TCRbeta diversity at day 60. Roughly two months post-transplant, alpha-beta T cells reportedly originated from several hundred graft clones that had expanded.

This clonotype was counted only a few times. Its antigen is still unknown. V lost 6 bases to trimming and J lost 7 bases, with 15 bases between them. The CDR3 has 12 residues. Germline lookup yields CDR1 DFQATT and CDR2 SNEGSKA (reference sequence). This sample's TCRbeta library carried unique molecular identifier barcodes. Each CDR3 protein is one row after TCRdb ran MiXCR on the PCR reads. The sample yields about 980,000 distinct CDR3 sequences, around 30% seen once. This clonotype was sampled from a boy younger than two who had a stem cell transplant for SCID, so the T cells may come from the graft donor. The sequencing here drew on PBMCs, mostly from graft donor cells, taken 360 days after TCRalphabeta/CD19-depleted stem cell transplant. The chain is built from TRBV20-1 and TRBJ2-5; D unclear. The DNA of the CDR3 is TGCAGTGCCCTTGGGCCCCTAGTGACCCAGTACTTC. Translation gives CSALGPLVTQYF.